Listed here is a single T cell receptor beta chain. The target antigen is unknown. The protocol was immunoSEQ multiplex PCR, while the TCRdb copy is restricted to in-frame clones and leaves out a portion. The sample lists 20,000 to 25,000 clones, approximately 82% occurring once. The sample comes from a study of OX40 agonist ivuxolimab in advanced cancers. Study conclusions and caveats: Among the least clonally expanded were partial responders at 0.1-3.0 mg/kg. Expanded clones belonging to CD8+ T cells outnumbered, on average, those of CD4+. At 0.1 to 3.0 mg/kg and by week 6, CD4+ and CD8+ T cells in the blood had expanded clonally.

Peripheral blood came from all dose cohorts at three timepoints. V was clipped by 5 bases and J by 5 bases, with 15 bases between them. Germline CDR1 is MDHEN and CDR2 is SYDVKM. This CDR3 spans 15 amino acids. The chain employs TRBV28 and TRBJ2-2; maybe TRBD1 (6 bases). This specimen consisted of CD4+ or CD8+ T cells sorted from blood, obtained in a trial of the OX40 agonist ivuxolimab. The sequence derives from an adult with an advanced solid tumor such as melanoma, head and neck, liver or kidney cancer. CDR3 DNA sequence: TGTGCCAGCAGTCCAGAGGGGGTAGTAACCGGGGAGCTGTTTTTT. It is translated as CASSPEGVVTGELFF.